The 26 T cell receptor beta chains given below trace back to one sample, sequenced in a study of blood T cell repertoires in COVID-19. TCRdb's copy holds only in-frame clones and misses some; the assay was immunoSEQ multiplex PCR. The table includes fewer than 40,000 clones, about 77% detected once. The specimen sequenced was peripheral blood. These receptors all stem from a man in his sixties with acute or convalescent COVID-19.

V usage is TRBV19 and J usage is TRBJ2-5; TRBD2 is a possible D gene (6 bases). The germline CDR1 and CDR2 sequences are LNHDA and SQIVND (reference sequence). The V gene lost 1 base and the J gene lost 4 bases, with 10 bases spanning the gap. The CDR3 extends over 14 amino acids. The CDR3 region is CASSIAGVPETQYF. The CDR3 nucleotides read TGTGCCAGTAGTATAGCGGGGGTCCCAGAGACCCAGTACTTC.

The CDR3 DNA reads TGTGCCAGCATCACTACAGGGGGCTATTCACCCCTCCACTTT. Protein sequence: CASITTGGYSPLHF. This chain joins TRBV28 and TRBJ1-6, with 9 bases lining up with TRBD1. Per the germline V gene, CDR1 is MDHEN and CDR2 is SYDVKM. The V segment lost 7 bases and the J segment 8 bases; nucleotides outside the gene matches: 6. The CDR3 is 14 amino acids.

V is TRBV10-3 and J is TRBJ1-4; 7 bases are shared with TRBD1. In germline, CDR1 is ENHRY, CDR2 SYGVKD. CDR3 length: 15 residues. The junction had 9 bases not matched to a gene; V was cut back by 4 bases and J by 7 bases. The CDR3 loop is CAISASGQRTEKLFF. CDR3 coding DNA: TGTGCCATCAGTGCTTCGGGACAGAGGACTGAAAAACTGTTTTTT.

The chain links TRBV9 to TRBJ2-1; TRBD2 agrees at 12 bases. Germline values: CDR1 SGDLS, CDR2 YYNGEE. The V and J ends lost 2 bases and 7 bases, in that order; junction bases with no gene match: 4. The CDR3 runs to 15 residues. CDR3 coding DNA: TGTGCCAGCAGCGTGACTAGCGGGAGAGGGAATGAGCAGTTCTTC. Its translation is CASSVTSGRGNEQFF.

This chain links TRBV19 with TRBJ2-4; 11 bases line up with TRBD1. Per the germline V gene, CDR1 is LNHDA and CDR2 is SQIVND (reference sequence). With 5 bases clipped from V and 1 base from J, the junction kept 10 bases outside the gene matches. The CDR3 loop spans 18 amino acids. The CDR3 DNA follows: TGTGCCAGTAGTGTGAGGGACAGGGGGTCGAAGGCCAAAAACATTCAGTACTTC. This gives the protein CASSVRDRGSKAKNIQYF.

This rearrangement joins TRBV24-1 to TRBJ2-4, with 13 bases that match TRBD2. This CDR3 is built from 14 residues. With V trimmed by 11 bases and J by 9 bases, 9 bases remained unmatched. Germline V CDR1 and CDR2: KGHDR, SFDVKD. DNA for the CDR3: TGTGCCAGCCAACTAGCGGGAGGGCCGGGCATTCAGTACTTC. Its translation: CASQLAGGPGIQYF.

The DNA of the CDR3 is TGTGCCAGCAGTTGGGACAGGGGGAGATCTGGAAACACCATATATTTT. It encodes CASSWDRGRSGNTIYF. The chain uses TRBV5-6 and TRBJ1-3; TRBD1 matches at 11 bases. This CDR3 contains 16 residues. V trimming: 5 bases; J trimming: 1 base; junction bases outside the gene matches: 5. Germline-derived CDR1 and CDR2 are SGHDT and YYEEEE.

DNA of the CDR3: TGTGCCAGCAGCTCTCGGACTAGCGGGCGCGCCTACGAGCAGTACTTC. Translating gives CASSSRTSGRAYEQYF. The J gene is TRBJ2-7, the V gene TRBV11-2; the match to TRBD2 covers 11 bases. The CDR3 has 16 amino acids. V lost 4 bases to trimming and J lost 2 bases; unmatched junction nucleotides: 7. Germline lookup yields CDR1 SGHAT and CDR2 FQNNGV.

The chain couples TRBV12-5 to TRBJ2-2; 8 positions match TRBD1. The germline CDR1 and CDR2 sequences are LGHNT and FRNRAP. The CDR3 covers 18 residues. Trimming removed 0 bases from V and 4 bases from J; junction bases left unmatched: 10. The CDR3 spells CASGLVRGDRGGTGELFF. The DNA of the CDR3 is TGTGCTAGTGGTTTGGTACGGGGAGACAGGGGAGGCACCGGGGAGCTGTTTTTT.

This chain uses TRBV7-2 with TRBJ2-1; 7 positions agree with TRBD1. V shed 6 bases, J shed 4 bases, and the junction held 9 bases outside the gene matches. The CDR3 runs to 15 residues. Germline CDR1 is SGHTA and CDR2 is FQGNSA. As DNA, the CDR3 is TGTGCCAGCAGGCGACAGGGTTCCGTATACAATGAGCAGTTCTTC. The encoded protein is CASRRQGSVYNEQFF.

The chain joins TRBV28 to TRBJ1-3, with TRBD1 identical over 7 bases. The CDR3 is 12 amino acids. CDR1 and CDR2 from the germline V gene are MDHEN and SYDVKM. Trimming took 10 bases from V and 8 from J; bases not matched to a gene: 8. CDR3 residues: CATTGQDHTIYF. CDR3 nucleotides: TGTGCCACCACCGGACAGGATCACACCATATATTTT. Supplemented by reference TRBV28 and TRBJ1-3, the full variable domain reads DVKVTQSSRYLVKRTGEKVFLECVQDMDHENMFWYRQDPGLGLRLIYFSYDVKMKEKGDIPEGYSVSREKKERFSLILESASTNQTSMYLCATTGQDHTIYFGEGSWLTVV.

V and J are TRBV6-6 and TRBJ2-6, with a possible D match to TRBD1 (5 bases). The V end lost 6 bases, the J end lost 0 bases, and 24 bases lay between the germline ends. The germline V gene has CDR1 MNHNY and CDR2 SVGAGI (reference sequence). The CDR3 is 20 amino acids. The CDR3 DNA is TGTGCCAGCAGCTCCAGACCCACAGGTCTTCTCCGCTCTGGGGCCAACGTCCTGACTTTC. Protein: CASSSRPTGLLRSGANVLTF.

The rearrangement links TRBV14 to TRBJ1-1; TRBD1 aligns across 7 bases. Germline assignment: CDR1 SGHDN and CDR2 FVKESK. Losses at the gene ends were 1 base for V and 4 bases for J; bases not matched to a gene: 3. The CDR3 is made up of 14 amino acids. Here the CDR3 reads CASSQVQGGTEAFF. CDR3 coding DNA: TGTGCCAGCAGCCAAGTTCAGGGGGGCACTGAAGCTTTCTTT.

The rearrangement joins TRBV12-1 to TRBJ2-1; the table's D gene call, TRBD2, was not cross checked with the DNA. TRBV12-1 is classified as a pseudogene. This CDR3 contains 18 residues. As DNA, the CDR3 is TGTGCCAGCAGCTTTCCCAGGACTAGCGGGAATCTCTACAATGAGCAGTTCTTC. This encodes CASSFPRTSGNLYNEQFF.

The chain recombines TRBV19 with TRBJ1-5; TRBD1 agrees at 9 bases. The J segment lost 5 bases and the V segment lost 4 bases, leaving 12 bases of the junction unmatched. The CDR3 extends over 17 amino acids. CDR1 and CDR2 from the germline V gene are LNHDA and SQIVND (reference sequence). As DNA, the CDR3 is TGTGCCAGTAGTAGTTCAGGACAGGGGTTTGGGGATCAGCCCCAGCATTTT. It is translated as CASSSSGQGFGDQPQHF.

The CDR3 spells CASSREFYNEQFF. The CDR3 DNA reads as TGTGCCAGCAGTCGGGAATTCTACAATGAGCAGTTCTTC. V usage is TRBV12-3 or TRBV12-4 and J usage is TRBJ2-1, with D possibly TRBD2 on 5 matching bases. V was shortened by 5 bases and J by 3 bases, with 8 bases between the two germline ends. The CDR3 has 13 amino acids.

The chain joins TRBV27 to TRBJ1-2; perhaps TRBD1 as D (5 bases). The CDR3 extends over 15 amino acids. Germline V gene sequence: CDR1 MNHEY, CDR2 SMNVEV (reference sequence). V lost 7 bases and J lost 2, with 17 bases in between. CDR3 residues: CASTLNNRHNYGYTF. CDR3 DNA sequence: TGTGCCAGCACACTAAACAACAGGCACAACTATGGCTACACCTTC.

V gene TRBV4-2 combines with J gene TRBJ1-3; D gene ambiguous. Germline-derived CDR1 and CDR2 are LGHNA and YNFKEQ. The V end lost 3 bases, the J end lost 0 bases, and 15 bases lay between the germline ends. The CDR3 is 17 amino acids. DNA for the CDR3: TGTGCCAGCAGCCAGGAGGGCACCCGGAGCTCTGGAAACACCATATATTTT. Protein: CASSQEGTRSSGNTIYF.

The table lists this clone with a few counts. The CDR3 DNA reads TGTGCCAGCCGAACAGTTGGAAACACCATATATTTT. Encoded protein: CASRTVGNTIYF. This chain links TRBV12-3 or TRBV12-4 with TRBJ1-3; D uncertain. This CDR3 has 12 amino acids. Trimming stripped 8 bases from V and 3 bases from J, with 8 bases between.

The chain uses TRBV7-9 and TRBJ2-2; 10 bases line up with TRBD1. The length of the CDR3 is 17 residues. V dropped 5 bases and J dropped 6; count of bases not matched to a gene: 12. Germline V gene data show CDR1 as SEHNR and CDR2 as FQNEAQ (reference sequence). CDR3 coding DNA: TGTGCCAGCAGCCGGGACAGGGGATGGGAGGCGGCCGGGGAGCTGTTTTTT. It encodes CASSRDRGWEAAGELFF.

This clone was detected a few times. V is TRBV18 and J is TRBJ2-2; D remains unclear. The CDR3 is made up of 14 amino acids. V was trimmed by 3 bases and J by 3 bases, leaving 8 bases between them. Germline CDR1 KGHSH, CDR2 LQKENI. The CDR3 DNA follows: TGTGCCAGCTCACCTTACCAGGACACCGGGGAGCTGTTTTTT. Its protein product is CASSPYQDTGELFF.

This sequence joins TRBV7-9 and TRBJ2-5, with D hard to call. Per the germline V gene, CDR1 is SEHNR and CDR2 is FQNEAQ (reference sequence). The V end was cut by 5 bases, the J end by 4 bases, with 8 bases between. The length of the CDR3 is 12 residues. The CDR3 reads CASSPAGETQYF. As DNA, the CDR3 is TGTGCCAGCAGCCCCGCCGGAGAGACCCAGTACTTC.

The chain carries TRBV11-3 and TRBJ2-7, with D hard to call. The CDR3 length is 12 residues. Germline values: CDR1 SGHNT, CDR2 YENEEA. V was cut by 5 bases and J by 0 bases, with 5 bases left in between. The DNA for the CDR3 is TGTGCCAGCAGCCTAAACTCCTACGAGCAGTACTTC. Encoded protein: CASSLNSYEQYF.

The V call is TRBV5-1, the J call TRBJ2-3; D perhaps matches TRBD1 (6 bases). Germline V gene sequence: CDR1 SGHRS, CDR2 YFSETQ. The ends were cut back, 7 bases at V and 1 base at J, with 13 bases in the middle. The CDR3 has 14 amino acids. CDR3 in amino acids: CASSAGVGTDTQYF. DNA for the CDR3: TGCGCCAGCTCCGCAGGGGTAGGCACAGATACGCAGTATTTT.

The chain links TRBV7-9 to TRBJ2-3; 12 nucleotides line up with TRBD1. From germline, CDR1 is SEHNR and CDR2 FQNEAQ (reference sequence). J was trimmed by 6 bases and V by 7 bases; bases with no gene match: 5. This CDR3 contains 14 residues. The DNA for the CDR3 is TGTGCCAGCACCCCGGGACAGGGGGCCGATACGCAGTATTTT. The encoded protein is CASTPGQGADTQYF.

This chain connects TRBV5-1 to TRBJ2-2; 9 bases agree with TRBD2. With V trimmed by 2 bases and J by 7 bases, 6 bases remained unmatched. CDR3 length equals 15 residues. Per germline, CDR1 SGHRS and CDR2 YFSETQ. The CDR3 region is CASSFIAGAGGELFF. For the CDR3, the DNA is TGCGCCAGCAGCTTTATAGCGGGAGCGGGCGGGGAGCTGTTTTTT.